This T cell receptor (beta chain) was identified during a study of T-cell memory formation after mild COVID-19. The study's findings and limits: Cross-reactive memory seemingly joined, as some responding clones were found in pre-infection memory. Clones contracting over day 15 to 85 were CD4/CD8 balanced, with later expanders leaning CD4+. Researchers report contracting CD4+ clones mostly in CM and EM, with CD8+ clones in EMRA. Among clones peaking at day 37 in the second wave, SARS-CoV-2 specificity remained unconfirmed.

To note about this clonotype: Its antigen remains unknown.

TCRdb re-called the 5' RACE reads through MiXCR, storing one row per CDR3 protein. The repertoire holds about 400,000 distinct CDR3 sequences, with around 17% as singletons. This CDR3 is 15 amino acids long. V was pared by 5 bases and J by 7 bases, with 7 bases of the junction left unmatched. Germline values: CDR1 MRHNA, CDR2 SNTAGT. The specimen sequenced was PBMCs or a T cell subset sorted from them (not recorded which). The TCR was taken from a man between 18 and 35 years old who had mild COVID-19 (a few samples of this study predate the infection). Cell type and time point are not known. V gene TRBV6-4 combines with J gene TRBJ2-1, with 11 bases that match TRBD1. The CDR3 DNA sequence: TGTGCCAGCAGTAAGGACAGGGGGCGCTTAAATGAGCAGTTCTTC. Its protein product is CASSKDRGRLNEQFF.